This T cell receptor (beta chain) was profiled in a study of human T cells and chemical hapten exposure (dated by TCRdb to about 2021). Notes on the research overall: For sensitization, 2% DPC in acetone was applied to a roughly 2 cm by roughly 2 cm area of upper inner arm skin. Patients additionally received weekly therapeutic DPC doses to the scalp throughout the roughly 24-week study period. Patch testing on the upper back used Finn chambers containing 0.01% DPC, with scoring done after 6 days according to International Contact Dermatitis Research Group standards. The patient cohort, mostly female, included alopecia areata with under or over 50% scalp involvement, alopecia totalis and alopecia universalis. Libraries were pooled for sequencing, and per-sample TCR yields varied mainly because of small differences in library volumes within the pool. This study followed changes in the peripheral blood TCR repertoire in vivo during primary and secondary sensitization of alopecia patients to the hapten diphenylcyclopropenone (DPC). Blood was sampled from patients pre-sensitization (week 0) and at 2, 6 and about 24 weeks after DPC sensitization. For TCR sequencing, blood came from 25 to 35 alopecia patients at anywhere from one to four time points (pre-sensitization, 2, 6 and 24 weeks).

Summary of the overall study and its limitations: Significantly more large CDR3 similarity clusters were formed by expanded TCRs than by pre-sensitization or healthy control sets, consistent with antigen-driven responses. DPC sensitization did not change the number of TCRs with a frequency above 1 in 1000, and there was no evidence of changes in global repertoire structure. All patients had alopecia, a presumed autoimmune disease, so their immune response might differ from that of healthy individuals. After repeated subsampling, the strength of the expansion versus patch-test correlation and the threshold at which it became significant changed. The number of PT1 expanded TCRs positively correlated with patch test score, significant at thresholds 8, 16 and 32 but not 4.

On this clonotype itself: No antigen is known for it. Base qualities are missing; no much larger clone stands one base away.

The trim is 6 bases for V and 7 bases for J, with a gap of 12 bases between the germline ends. From cysteine to phenylalanine, the CDR3 is 11 amino acids long. Solely the CDR3 DNA is kept, with 33 bases framed from the first base. The germline V gene yields SQVTM for CDR1 and ANQGSEA for CDR2. In the paper's terms, the time point label means: pre-sensitization, week 0. The label giving this sample's treatment or condition can be read as: therapeutic diphenylcyclopropenone sensitization with weekly scalp DPC. At every patch-test visit, the blood draw took place before the patch test was put on. To be eligible, patients had to be aged 18 to 70, diagnosed with alopecia and judged suitable for DPC therapy, while pregnant patients were excluded. Total RNA was isolated from unfractionated whole blood collected in Tempus Blood RNA tubes. The method was RACE. TCRdb shows the sequencer as NextSeq 500. During library preparation, unique molecular identifiers were attached to individual cDNA molecules so that TCRs could be counted quantitatively and reproducibly. Each blood RNA sample was used to sequence both TCR alpha and TCR beta chains. In the paper's pipeline: A median of about 87,000 TCRs per sample was observed, with a range of 23,224 to 690,600. The Decombinator software suite was used to annotate the V, J and CDR3 of the TCR reads. Every sample was subsampled to the same number of TCRs (28,000) for the PS versus PT1 abundance plots. TCRs were defined as expanded if absent before sensitization and observed at least eight times at the 2-week time point. TCRdb itself trimmed the public reads at Q25 with fastp, ran MiXCR and retained productive beta chains. CDR3 protein duplicates are merged, each entry listing the most common genes and DNA. It is TCRdb's table, rather than the study itself, that gives the V and J calls and clone size. The sample includes over 300,000 distinct CDR3 sequences, with 5.1% observed a single time. Around 2.6% of the sample is taken by the ten largest.

The specimen was whole blood, collected in connection with sensitization to the hapten diphenylcyclopropenone (DPC). The sequence came from a woman in her fifties or sixties with alopecia areata. Some clones in this sample may be carry-over from other donors' samples. The chain joins TRBV29-1 to TRBJ1-2; a weak D assignment points to TRBD1 (5 bases agree). The CDR3: CSVGHGGGYTF. The DNA reads TGCAGCGTGGGCCACGGGGGTGGCTACACCTTC. The full variable domain, completed from the reference TRBV29-1 and TRBJ1-2 proteins outside the CDR3, reads SAVISQKPSRDICQRGTSLTIQCQVDSQVTMMFWYRQQPGQSLTLIATANQGSEATYESGFVIDKFPISRPNLTFSTLTVSNMSPEDSSIYLCSVGHGGGYTFGSGTRLTVV.